This T cell receptor beta chain was found in a study of blood T cell repertoires in COVID-19. As processed by the authors: Amplified reference gene primers provided the basis for estimating nucleated cell counts. Some clones are missing from TCRdb's copy, which holds only in-frame ones; the method was immunoSEQ multiplex PCR. From that table come the V and J calls and clone size; the DNA was used to work out D and trimming. The sample consists of about 280,000 clones, around 87% of them appearing once. V lost 4 bases and J lost 1; bases outside the gene matches: 14. CDR1 is LGHDT, CDR2 YNNKEL, per germline (reference sequence). The CDR3 is 18 residues long.

The chain couples TRBV3-1 (or the pseudogene TRBV3-2) to TRBJ2-5; 8 bases match TRBD2. The clonotype originates from a woman aged 45-60 years who had recovered from COVID-19. Sequencing was performed on peripheral blood. In nucleotides, the CDR3 is TGTGCCAGCAGCCCAACACCCGAAGTAGCGGGGCCCCAAGAGACCCAGTACTTC. Its translation: CASSPTPEVAGPQETQYF.